One T cell receptor (beta chain) is described in this entry. The protocol was immunoSEQ multiplex PCR, while the TCRdb copy is restricted to in-frame clones and leaves out a portion. The repertoire holds tens of thousands of clones, with roughly 93% as singletons. These data belong to a study of T cells in tuberculosis. The CDR3 contains 13 residues. Trimming took off 7 bases at V and 8 bases at J, with 14 bases between the two ends. Germline CDR1 and CDR2: SEHNR and FQNEAQ (reference sequence). Cells were sorted from thawed PBMC rested overnight and stained with GMM-loaded CD1B tetramer, viability dye and anti-CD3. The lipid loaded on the CD1B tetramers was C32 glucose monomycolate from Rhodococcus equi. Before cryopreservation, the sorted PBMC lost their CD14-expressing monocytes. Each donor contributed about 100,000 sorted tetramer-negative cells.

The clonotype comes from an adult woman with latent tuberculosis. V usage is TRBV7-9 and J usage is TRBJ1-4; D possibly corresponds to TRBD1 (5 bases). The sequencing input was CD1b-GMM tetramer-negative cells sorted from PBMCs. The CDR3 DNA follows: TGTGCCAGCATCAGCAGGGTGGAAGAAAAACTGTTTTTT. It specifies CASISRVEEKLFF.